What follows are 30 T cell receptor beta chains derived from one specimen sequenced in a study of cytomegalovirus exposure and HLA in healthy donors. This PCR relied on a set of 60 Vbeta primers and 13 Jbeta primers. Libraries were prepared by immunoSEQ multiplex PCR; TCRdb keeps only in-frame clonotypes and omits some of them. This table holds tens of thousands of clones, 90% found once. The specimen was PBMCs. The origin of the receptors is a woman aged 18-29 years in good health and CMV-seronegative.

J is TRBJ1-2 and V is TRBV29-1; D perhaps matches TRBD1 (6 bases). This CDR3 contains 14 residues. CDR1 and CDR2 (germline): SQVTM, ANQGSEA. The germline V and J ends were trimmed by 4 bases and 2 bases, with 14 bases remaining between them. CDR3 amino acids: CSVALEGGNYGYTF. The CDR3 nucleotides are TGCAGCGTTGCCCTGGAGGGGGGGAACTATGGCTACACCTTC. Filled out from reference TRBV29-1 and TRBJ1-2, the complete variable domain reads SAVISQKPSRDICQRGTSLTIQCQVDSQVTMMFWYRQQPGQSLTLIATANQGSEATYESGFVIDKFPISRPNLTFSTLTVSNMSPEDSSIYLCSVALEGGNYGYTFGSGTRLTVV.

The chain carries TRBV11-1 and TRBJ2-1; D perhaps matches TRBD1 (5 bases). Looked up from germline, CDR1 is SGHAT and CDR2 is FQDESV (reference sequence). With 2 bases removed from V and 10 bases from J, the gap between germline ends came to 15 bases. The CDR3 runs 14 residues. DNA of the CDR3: TGTGCCAGCAGCTTAAAGGGGCGGTACGGAGAGCAGTTCTTC. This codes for CASSLKGRYGEQFF. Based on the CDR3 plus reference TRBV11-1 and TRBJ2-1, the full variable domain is EAEVAQSPRYKITEKSQAVAFWCDPISGHATLYWYRQILGQGPELLVQFQDESVVDDSQLPKDRFSAERLKGVDSTLKIQPAELGDSAMYLCASSLKGRYGEQFFGPGTRLTVL.

CDR3 sequence: CAWSRTGASTDTQYF. The DNA for the CDR3 is TGTGCCTGGAGCCGGACAGGGGCCAGCACAGATACGCAGTATTTT. The chain recombines TRBV30 with TRBJ2-3, with 9 nucleotides matching TRBD1. This CDR3 has 15 amino acids. CDR1 and CDR2 (germline): GTSNPN, SVGIG (reference sequence). V shed 3 bases, J shed 0 bases, and the junction held 4 bases outside the gene matches.

CDR3 amino acids: CASSFGPGNPEETQYF. CDR3 nucleotides: TGTGCCAGCAGCTTCGGGCCCGGGAACCCCGAAGAGACCCAGTACTTC. The chain is built from TRBV5-8 and TRBJ2-5, with D possibly being TRBD2 (5 bases). The V end was cut by 2 bases, the J end by 3 bases, with 17 bases between. This CDR3 contains 16 residues. Germline V lookup: CDR1 SGHTS, CDR2 YDEGEE. The full variable domain, with the rest looked up from reference TRBV5-8 and TRBJ2-5, is EAGVTQSPTHLIKTRGQQATLRCSPISGHTSVYWYQQALGLGLQFLLWYDEGEERNRGNFPPRFSGRQFPNYSSELNVNALELEDSALYLCASSFGPGNPEETQYFGPGTRLLVL.

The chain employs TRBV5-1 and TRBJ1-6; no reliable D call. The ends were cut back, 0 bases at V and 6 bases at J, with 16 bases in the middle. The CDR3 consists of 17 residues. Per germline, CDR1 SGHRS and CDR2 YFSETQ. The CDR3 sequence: CASSLGAQREGNSPLHF. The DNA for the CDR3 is TGCGCCAGCAGCTTGGGGGCACAAAGAGAGGGTAATTCACCCCTCCACTTT. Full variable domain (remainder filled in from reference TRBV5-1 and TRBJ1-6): KAGVTQTPRYLIKTRGQQVTLSCSPISGHRSVSWYQQTPGQGLQFLFEYFSETQRNKGNFPGRFSGRQFSNSRSEMNVSTLELGDSALYLCASSLGAQREGNSPLHFGNGTRLTVT.

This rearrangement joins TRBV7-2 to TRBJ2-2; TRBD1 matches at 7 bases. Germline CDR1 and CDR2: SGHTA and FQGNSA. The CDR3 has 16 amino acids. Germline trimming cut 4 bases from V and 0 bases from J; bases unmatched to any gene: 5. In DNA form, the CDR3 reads TGTGCCAGCAGCTGGGCCGGGACAGCGAACACCGGGGAGCTGTTTTTT. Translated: CASSWAGTANTGELFF.

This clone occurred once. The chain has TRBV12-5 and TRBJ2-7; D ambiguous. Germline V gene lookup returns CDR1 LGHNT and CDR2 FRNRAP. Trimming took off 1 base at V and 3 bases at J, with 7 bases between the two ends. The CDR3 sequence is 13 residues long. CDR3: CASGLGPLYEQYF. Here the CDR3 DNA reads TGTGCTAGTGGTTTGGGTCCCCTCTACGAGCAGTACTTC.

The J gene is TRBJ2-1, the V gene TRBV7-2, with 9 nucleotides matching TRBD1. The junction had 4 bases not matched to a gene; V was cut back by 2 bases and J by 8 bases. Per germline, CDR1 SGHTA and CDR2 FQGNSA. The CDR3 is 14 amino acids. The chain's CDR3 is CASSLWGQGHEQFF. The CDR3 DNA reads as TGTGCCAGCAGCTTATGGGGACAGGGCCATGAGCAGTTCTTC.

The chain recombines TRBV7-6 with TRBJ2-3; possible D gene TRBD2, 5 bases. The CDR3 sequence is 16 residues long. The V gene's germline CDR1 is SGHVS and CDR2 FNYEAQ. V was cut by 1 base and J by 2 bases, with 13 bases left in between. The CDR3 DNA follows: TGTGCCAGCAGCTTAGATAGTAGCGAGTACACAGATACGCAGTATTTT. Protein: CASSLDSSEYTDTQYF. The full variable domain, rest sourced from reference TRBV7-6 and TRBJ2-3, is GAGVSQSPRYKVTKRGQDVALRCDPISGHVSLYWYRQALGQGPEFLTYFNYEAQQDKSGLPNDRFSAERPEGSISTLTIQRTEQRDSAMYRCASSLDSSEYTDTQYFGPGTRLTVL.

In DNA, the CDR3 is TGTGCCAGCAGCGTAGAGTGGGGGGTAAGCAATCAGCCCCAGCATTTT. Translation gives CASSVEWGVSNQPQHF. The chain uses TRBV9 and TRBJ1-5; TRBD1 is a possible D gene (5 bases). The CDR3 consists of 16 residues. The V end lost 0 bases, the J end lost 1 base, and 11 bases lay between the germline ends. The germline gives CDR1 SGDLS, CDR2 YYNGEE.

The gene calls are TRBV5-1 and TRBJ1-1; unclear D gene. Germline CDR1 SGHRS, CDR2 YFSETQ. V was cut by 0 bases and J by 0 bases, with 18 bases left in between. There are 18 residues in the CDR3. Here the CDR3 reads CASSLGSIGRRVNTEAFF. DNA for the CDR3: TGCGCCAGCAGCTTGGGCTCCATTGGCCGGCGGGTGAACACTGAAGCTTTCTTT.

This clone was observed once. Here the CDR3 reads CASSEDRGGTYGYTF. In DNA form, the CDR3 reads TGCGCCAGCAGCGAAGACAGGGGAGGTACCTATGGCTACACCTTC. The rearrangement uses TRBV5-1 and TRBJ1-2; 8 nucleotides agree with TRBD1. This CDR3 has 15 amino acids. Looked up from germline, CDR1 is SGHRS and CDR2 is YFSETQ. J lost 4 bases, V lost 4 bases, and 9 bases had no gene match.

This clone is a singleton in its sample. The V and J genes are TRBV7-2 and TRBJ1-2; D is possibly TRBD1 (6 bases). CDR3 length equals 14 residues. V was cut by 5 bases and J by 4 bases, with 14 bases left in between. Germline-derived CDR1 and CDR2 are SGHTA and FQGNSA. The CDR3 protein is CASSPPRTAYGYTF. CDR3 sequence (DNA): TGTGCCAGCAGCCCACCCCGGACAGCCTATGGCTACACCTTC.

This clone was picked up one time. This chain's CDR3 is CASSNGQPGAYGYTF. CDR3 nucleotide sequence: TGTGCCAGTAGTAACGGACAGCCCGGGGCCTATGGCTACACCTTC. This chain uses TRBV19 with TRBJ1-2; D perhaps matches TRBD1 (6 bases). The germline gives CDR1 LNHDA, CDR2 SQIVND (reference sequence). Deletions cut 4 bases from V and 4 bases from J, with 16 bases between. CDR3 length: 15 amino acids.

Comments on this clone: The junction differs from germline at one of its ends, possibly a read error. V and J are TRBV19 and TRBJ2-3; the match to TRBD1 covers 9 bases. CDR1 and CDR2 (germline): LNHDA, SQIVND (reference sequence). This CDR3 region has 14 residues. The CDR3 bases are TGTGCCAGTAGTTTAGACAGGGGGACAGATACGCAGTATTTT. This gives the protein CASSLDRGTDTQYF.

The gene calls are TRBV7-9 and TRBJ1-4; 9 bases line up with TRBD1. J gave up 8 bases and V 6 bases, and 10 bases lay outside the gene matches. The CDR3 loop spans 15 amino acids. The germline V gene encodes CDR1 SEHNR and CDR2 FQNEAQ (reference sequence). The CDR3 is CASRDNRGQGEKLFF. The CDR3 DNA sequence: TGTGCCAGCAGGGACAACAGGGGGCAGGGGGAAAAACTGTTTTTT.

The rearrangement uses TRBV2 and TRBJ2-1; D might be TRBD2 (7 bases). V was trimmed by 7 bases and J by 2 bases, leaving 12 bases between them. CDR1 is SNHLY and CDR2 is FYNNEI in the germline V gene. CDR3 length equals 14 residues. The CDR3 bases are TGTGCCAGCAAGAGGGGGGGCCCCTACAATGAGCAGTTCTTC. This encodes CASKRGGPYNEQFF.

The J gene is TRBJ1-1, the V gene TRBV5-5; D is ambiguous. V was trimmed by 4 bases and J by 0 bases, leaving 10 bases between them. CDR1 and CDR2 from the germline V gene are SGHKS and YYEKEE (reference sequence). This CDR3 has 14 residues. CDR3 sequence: CASSPLAVNTEAFF. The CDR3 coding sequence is TGTGCCAGCAGCCCCCTCGCGGTGAACACTGAAGCTTTCTTT.

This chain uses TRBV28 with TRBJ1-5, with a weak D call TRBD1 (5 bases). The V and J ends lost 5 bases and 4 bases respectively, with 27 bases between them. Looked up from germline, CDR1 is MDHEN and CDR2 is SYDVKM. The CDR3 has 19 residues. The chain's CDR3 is CASSPGWGTPGQDNQPQHF. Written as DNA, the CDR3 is TGTGCCAGCAGTCCTGGATGGGGGACTCCTGGACAAGATAATCAGCCCCAGCATTTT.

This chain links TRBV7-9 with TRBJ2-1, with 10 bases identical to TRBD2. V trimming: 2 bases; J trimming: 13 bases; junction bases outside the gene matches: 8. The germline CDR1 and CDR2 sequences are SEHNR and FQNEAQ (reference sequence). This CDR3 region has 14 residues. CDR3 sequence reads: CASSLMLAGDLQFF. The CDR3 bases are TGTGCCAGCAGCTTAATGCTAGCGGGAGATTTACAGTTCTTC.

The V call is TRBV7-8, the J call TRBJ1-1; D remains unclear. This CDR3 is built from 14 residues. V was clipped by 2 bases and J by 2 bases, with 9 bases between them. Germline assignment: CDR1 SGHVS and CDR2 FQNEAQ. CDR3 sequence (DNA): TGTGCCAGCAGCTTACCCCTCCTAAACACTGAAGCTTTCTTT. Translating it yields CASSLPLLNTEAFF.

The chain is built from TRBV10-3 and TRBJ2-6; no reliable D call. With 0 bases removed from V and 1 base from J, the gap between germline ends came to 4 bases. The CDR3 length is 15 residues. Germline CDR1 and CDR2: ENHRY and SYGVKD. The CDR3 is CAISESESGANVLTF. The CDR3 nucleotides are TGTGCCATCAGTGAGTCAGAGTCTGGGGCCAACGTCCTGACTTTC.

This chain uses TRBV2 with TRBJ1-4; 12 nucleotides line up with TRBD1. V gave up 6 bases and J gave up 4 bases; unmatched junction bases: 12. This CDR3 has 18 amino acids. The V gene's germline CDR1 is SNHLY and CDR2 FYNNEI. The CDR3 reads CASRRLGTGGSGNEKLFF. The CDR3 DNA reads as TGTGCCAGCAGGAGACTGGGGACAGGGGGCTCGGGTAATGAAAAACTGTTTTTT. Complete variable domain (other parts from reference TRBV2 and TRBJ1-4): EPEVTQTPSHQVTQMGQEVILRCVPISNHLYFYWYRQILGQKVEFLVSFYNNEISEKSEIFDDQFSVERPDGSNFTLKIRSTKLEDSAMYFCASRRLGTGGSGNEKLFFGSGTQLSVL.

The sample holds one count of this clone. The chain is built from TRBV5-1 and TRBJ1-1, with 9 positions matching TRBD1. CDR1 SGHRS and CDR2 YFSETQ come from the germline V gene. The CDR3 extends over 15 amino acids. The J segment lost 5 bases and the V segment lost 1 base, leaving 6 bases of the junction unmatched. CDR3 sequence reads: CASSLPPTGGTEAFF. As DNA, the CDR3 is TGCGCCAGCAGCTTGCCCCCGACAGGGGGAACTGAAGCTTTCTTT.

CDR3 in amino acids: CASSSQVVHTGELFF. In DNA form, the CDR3 reads TGTGCCAGCAGTTCCCAGGTCGTCCACACCGGGGAGCTGTTTTTT. The gene calls are TRBV6-5 and TRBJ2-2; the D is unclear. The germline CDR1 and CDR2 sequences are MNHEY and SVGAGI. CDR3 size: 15 residues. Trimming took 4 bases from V and 3 from J, leaving 12 bases between them.

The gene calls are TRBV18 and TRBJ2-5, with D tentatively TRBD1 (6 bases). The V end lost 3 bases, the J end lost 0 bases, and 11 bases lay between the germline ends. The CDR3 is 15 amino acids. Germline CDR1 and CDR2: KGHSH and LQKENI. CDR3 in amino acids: CASSPSRDNQETQYF. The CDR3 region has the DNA TGTGCCAGCTCACCGTCCCGGGACAACCAAGAGACCCAGTACTTC. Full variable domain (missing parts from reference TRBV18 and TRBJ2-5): NAGVMQNPRHLVRRRGQEARLRCSPMKGHSHVYWYRQLPEEGLKFMVYLQKENIIDESGMPKERFSAEFPKEGPSILRIQQVVRGDSAAYFCASSPSRDNQETQYFGPGTRLLVL.

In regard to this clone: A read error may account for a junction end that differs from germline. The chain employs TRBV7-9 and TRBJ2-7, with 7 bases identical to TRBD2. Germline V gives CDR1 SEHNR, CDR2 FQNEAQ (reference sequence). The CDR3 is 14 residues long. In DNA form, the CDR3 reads TGTTCCAGCAGCTCCAACAGCGGGGCCGGGGAGCAGTACTTC. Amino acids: CSSSSNSGAGEQYF.

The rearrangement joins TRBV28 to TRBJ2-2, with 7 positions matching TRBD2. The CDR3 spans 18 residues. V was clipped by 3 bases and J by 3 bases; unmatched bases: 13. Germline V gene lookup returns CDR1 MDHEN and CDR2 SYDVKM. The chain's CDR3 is CASSFGPSGLQDTGELFF. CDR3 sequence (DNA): TGTGCCAGCAGTTTCGGGCCTAGCGGCCTACAGGACACCGGGGAGCTGTTTTTT.

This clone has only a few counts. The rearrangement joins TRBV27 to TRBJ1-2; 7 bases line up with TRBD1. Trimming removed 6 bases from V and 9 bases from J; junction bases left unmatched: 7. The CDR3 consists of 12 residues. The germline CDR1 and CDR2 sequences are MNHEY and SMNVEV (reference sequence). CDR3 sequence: CASSPDRSRYTF. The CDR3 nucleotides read TGTGCCAGCAGCCCGGACAGGTCCCGCTACACCTTC.

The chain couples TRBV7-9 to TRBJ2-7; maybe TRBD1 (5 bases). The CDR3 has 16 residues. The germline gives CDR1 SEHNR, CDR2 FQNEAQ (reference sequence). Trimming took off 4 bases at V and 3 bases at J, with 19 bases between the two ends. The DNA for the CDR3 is TGTGCCAGCAGCTCCCCCCCGGCCCACAGGTACTACGAGCAGTACTTC. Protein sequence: CASSSPPAHRYYEQYF. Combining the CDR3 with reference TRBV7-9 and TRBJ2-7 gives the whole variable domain DTGVSQNPRHKITKRGQNVTFRCDPISEHNRLYWYRQTLGQGPEFLTYFQNEAQLEKSRLLSDRFSAERPKGSFSTLEIQRTEQGDSAMYLCASSSPPAHRYYEQYFGPGTRLTVT.